Listed here are 14 T cell receptor beta chains from one sample, sequenced in a study of cytomegalovirus exposure and HLA in healthy donors. PCR amplification relied on 60 Vbeta primers (plus 13 Jbeta primers). Method: immunoSEQ multiplex PCR; TCRdb's copy keeps in-frame clones and lacks some. The sample has tens of thousands of clones; more than 80% are singletons. Sequenced material: PBMCs. These receptors came from a woman in her twenties or thirties in good health and CMV-seronegative.

The chain joins TRBV29-1 to TRBJ1-1; D may be TRBD1 (5 bases). From germline, CDR1 is SQVTM and CDR2 ANQGSEA. The CDR3 sequence is 12 residues long. The V and J ends lost 7 bases and 7 bases respectively, with 16 bases between them. The CDR3 nucleotides are TGCAGCGCTGCTAGGGTGGGGGGTGAAGCTTTCTTT. This gives the protein CSAARVGGEAFF.

This clone appeared a single time. The chain carries TRBV21-1 and TRBJ2-7; the table's TRBD2 call for D was not verified on the DNA. TRBV21-1 is noted as a pseudogene. This CDR3 region has 14 residues. CDR3 coding DNA: TGTGCCAGCAGCAAAGCTGGAGGGGATTACGAGCAGTACTTC. This codes for CASSKAGGDYEQYF.

This clone was detected a few times. V is TRBV15 and J is TRBJ2-7, with 7 bases matching TRBD1. The CDR3 covers 13 residues. Germline V gene data show CDR1 as LNHNV and CDR2 as YYDKDF (reference sequence). V shed 5 bases and J 9 bases; nucleotides not matched to a gene: 10. The CDR3 DNA follows: TGTGCCACCAGCGTCCCACAGGGGAACCGGCAGTACTTC. Its protein is CATSVPQGNRQYF. The full variable domain, completed using reference TRBV15 and TRBJ2-7, is DAMVIQNPRYQVTQFGKPVTLSCSQTLNHNVMYWYQQKSSQAPKLLFHYYDKDFNNEADTPDNFQSRRPNTSFCFLDIRSPGLGDTAMYLCATSVPQGNRQYFGPGTRLTVT.

The J gene is TRBJ2-5, the V gene TRBV9; the match to TRBD2 covers 8 bases. This CDR3 is 14 amino acids long. Germline V lookup: CDR1 SGDLS, CDR2 YYNGEE. The ends lost 2 bases at V and 5 bases at J; junction bases unmatched: 5. CDR3 in DNA: TGTGCCAGCAGCGTTCGGGCTAGCGGGGAGACCCAGTACTTC. Translation: CASSVRASGETQYF.

V usage is TRBV30 and J usage is TRBJ2-3; weak D call: TRBD1 (6 bases). In germline, CDR1 is GTSNPN, CDR2 SVGIG (reference sequence). Trimming took off 3 bases at V and 2 bases at J, with 12 bases between the two ends. The CDR3 extends over 14 amino acids. CDR3 sequence reads: CAWRLDSYTDTQYF. The DNA for the CDR3 is TGTGCCTGGAGACTGGACAGTTACACAGATACGCAGTATTTT.

This clone was seen only a few times. The chain is built from TRBV19 and TRBJ2-7; 9 bases agree with TRBD1. The CDR3 is 16 amino acids. J lost 0 bases, V lost 4 bases, and 7 bases had no gene match. The germline CDR1 and CDR2 sequences are LNHDA and SQIVND (reference sequence). CDR3 sequence (DNA): TGTGCCAGTAGTACAATACAGGGGGCGGGCTCCTACGAGCAGTACTTC. Translating it yields CASSTIQGAGSYEQYF.

The gene calls are TRBV6-1 and TRBJ1-1, with TRBD1 matching 9 bases. Unmatched junction bases numbered 9, after V lost 6 bases and J lost 10 bases. Germline V gene lookup returns CDR1 MNHNS and CDR2 SASEGT. This CDR3 comprises 13 residues. The CDR3 DNA reads TGTGCCAGCAGGACGGACAGGGGAGTGATAGCTTTCTTT. This codes for CASRTDRGVIAFF.

The V gene is TRBV5-1, the J gene TRBJ2-1; D possibly corresponds to TRBD2 (7 bases). The CDR3 contains 13 residues. V lost 0 bases and J 15 bases, leaving 16 bases between the germline ends. CDR1 SGHRS and CDR2 YFSETQ come from the germline V gene. The CDR3 loop is CASSLERVRGRFF. The CDR3 DNA is TGCGCCAGCAGCTTGGAAAGGGTGCGGGGGCGGTTCTTC.

The V and J genes are TRBV19 and TRBJ1-1; D perhaps matches TRBD1 (6 bases). V lost 5 bases to trimming and J lost 5 bases, with 12 bases between them. Germline CDR1 LNHDA, CDR2 SQIVND (reference sequence). The length of the CDR3 is 13 residues. The CDR3 region is CASSWGGETEAFF. As DNA, the CDR3 is TGTGCCAGTAGTTGGGGGGGCGAAACTGAAGCTTTCTTT.

The sample holds one count of this clone. The gene calls are TRBV27 and TRBJ2-7; perhaps TRBD1 as D (6 bases). V was trimmed by 7 bases and J by 2 bases, leaving 12 bases between them. The CDR3 length is 13 residues. CDR1 and CDR2 from the germline V gene are MNHEY and SMNVEV (reference sequence). CDR3 protein: CASKIQGTYEQYF. Written as DNA, the CDR3 is TGTGCCAGCAAAATACAGGGAACCTACGAGCAGTACTTC.

J is TRBJ2-6 and V is TRBV6-1; the match to TRBD1 covers 8 bases. V trimming: 4 bases; J trimming: 0 bases; junction bases outside the gene matches: 11. Germline loops: CDR1 MNHNS, CDR2 SASEGT. The CDR3 runs 19 residues. CDR3 sequence reads: CASSVFLTGAASGANVLTF. The DNA for the CDR3 is TGTGCCAGCAGTGTATTCTTGACAGGGGCTGCCTCTGGGGCCAACGTCCTGACTTTC.

V usage is TRBV19 and J usage is TRBJ2-7; 9 nucleotides match TRBD2. The CDR3 consists of 14 residues. Unmatched junction bases numbered 4, after V lost 3 bases and J lost 4 bases. Germline lookup yields CDR1 LNHDA and CDR2 SQIVND (reference sequence). CDR3 loop: CASSILAGMYEQYF. CDR3 coding DNA: TGTGCCAGTAGTATCCTAGCGGGGATGTACGAGCAGTACTTC.

The rearrangement links TRBV18 to TRBJ1-1; 7 nucleotides align to TRBD1. V lost 4 bases to trimming and J lost 1 base; unmatched junction nucleotides: 6. The CDR3 runs to 15 residues. Germline CDR1 reads KGHSH; CDR2 reads LQKENI. The CDR3 region is CASSLDRTGNTEAFF. CDR3 nucleotides: TGTGCCAGCTCACTGGATAGGACAGGGAACACTGAAGCTTTCTTT.

The gene calls are TRBV10-2 and TRBJ1-4; D is possibly TRBD1 (6 bases). CDR1 is WSHSY, CDR2 SAAADI, per germline. CDR3 length: 13 amino acids. V lost 7 bases and J lost 8, with 14 bases in between. The CDR3, as DNA: TGCGCCAGCACTGGGGGGGCTGGAGAAAAACTGTTTTTT. It encodes CASTGGAGEKLFF.